Included here is one T cell receptor beta chain sequence, with context. The antigen is not known. This CDR3 has 14 residues. V was pared by 8 bases and J by 3 bases, with 7 bases of the junction left unmatched. The germline gives CDR1 MNHNS, CDR2 SASEGT. This sample is part of a study of graft-versus-host responses after intestinal transplantation. Study information: Tacrolimus plus steroids were given to all recipients for about 3 years, preceded by anti-thymocyte globulin induction.

General study findings and limits: Among circulating GvH clones, peak levels were associated with early post-transplant declines in HvG clones. GvH clones occurred in recipient marrow; some first appeared in ileum or blood.

TCRdb's table, derived via immunoSEQ multiplex PCR, lists solely in-frame clones and lacks some. The sample lists some 92,000 clones, 92% occurring once. The chain is built from TRBV6-1 and TRBJ2-7; TRBD1 aligns across 10 bases. Source: unstimulated CD4+ T cells sorted from spleen or lymph node cells, taken before intestinal transplant. This receptor was identified in a human donor who received an intestinal transplant. The CDR3 spells CASRRTGGDYEQYF. The CDR3 region has the DNA TGTGCCAGCCGCAGGACAGGGGGAGACTACGAGCAGTACTTC.